This paragraph reports one T cell receptor (beta chain). This clonotype occurred a few times. What antigen it recognizes has not been identified. Base qualities are missing; no much larger clone stands one base away. From the cysteine up to the phenylalanine, the CDR3 has a length of 12 residues. The retained sequence is limited to the CDR3, 36 bases, with the frame set at the first base. V lost 7 bases and J lost 6 bases; the stretch between them is 13 bases long. As encoded in the germline V gene, CDR1 is SQVTM while CDR2 is ANQGSEA. The data derive from a study of human T cells and chemical hapten exposure (dated by TCRdb to about 2021). With respect to the entire study: For sensitization, 2% DPC in acetone was applied to a 2 cm by 2 cm area of upper inner arm skin. Throughout the approximately 22-week study period, patients were also given weekly therapeutic DPC doses on the scalp. Patch testing on the upper back used Finn chambers containing 0.01% DPC, with scoring done after 6 days according to International Contact Dermatitis Research Group standards. Most of the patients in the cohort were female, and the cohort covered alopecia areata with under or over 50% scalp involvement, alopecia totalis and alopecia universalis. Libraries were combined into a pool for sequencing, and differences in TCR yield between samples came mainly from small differences in library volumes within the pool. Peripheral blood TCR repertoire changes were tracked in vivo in alopecia patients during primary and secondary sensitization to the hapten diphenylcyclopropenone (DPC). Blood samples were taken from patients before sensitization (week 0) and at 2, 6 and about 24 weeks after DPC sensitization. Twenty-nine alopecia patients provided blood for TCR sequencing at one to four time points (pre-sensitization, 2, 6 and 24 weeks). Summary of the overall study and its limitations: Patch test score was positively correlated with the number of PT1 expanded TCRs, with significance at thresholds 8, 16 and 32 but not at 4. The number of TCRs above 1 in 1000 frequency did not change with DPC sensitization; there was no evidence of global repertoire structure alterations. Significantly more large CDR3 similarity clusters were formed by expanded TCRs than by pre-sensitization or healthy control sets, consistent with antigen-driven responses. After repeated subsampling, changes were observed in the strength of the expansion versus patch-test correlation and in the threshold at which the correlation became significant. Because all patients had alopecia, a presumed autoimmune disease, the immune response of the patients might differ from that of healthy individuals.

The library was built by means of RACE. The sample was run on a NextSeq 500. During library preparation, unique molecular identifiers were attached to individual cDNA molecules so that TCRs could be counted quantitatively and reproducibly. Each blood RNA sample was used to sequence both TCR alpha and TCR beta chains. From the authors' description of their analysis: A median of around 96,000 TCRs per sample was observed, with a range of roughly 23,224 to 700,000. V, J and CDR3 annotation of the TCR reads was performed with the Decombinator software suite. Every sample was subsampled to the same number of TCRs (28,000) for the PS versus PT1 abundance plots. Expanded TCRs were defined as absent before sensitization and observed at least eight times at the 2-week time point. TCRdb reworked the public reads: Q25 trimming with fastp, MiXCR clone assembly, productive beta chains retained. Entries that share a CDR3 protein sequence are merged under the most common genes and DNA. The V and J calls reflect TCRdb's pipeline rather than the authors' work. The table for this sample lists some 170,000 distinct CDR3 sequences; more than 20% of them were counted only once. The top ten clones comprise about 7% of the sample.

Explained via the paper, the time point label denotes: patch test 1, 2 weeks after DPC sensitization. The treatment or condition label of this sample denotes: therapeutic diphenylcyclopropenone sensitization with weekly scalp DPC. At each patch-test visit, blood was drawn before the patch test was applied. Patients were considered eligible if aged 18 to 70, diagnosed with alopecia and deemed suitable for DPC therapy, and patients were excluded if pregnant. Total RNA was isolated from unfractionated whole blood collected in Tempus Blood RNA tubes. The chain employs TRBV29-1 and TRBJ2-1; a weak D assignment points to TRBD2 (5 bases agree). The source is a woman aged 45-60 years with alopecia areata. Some clones in this sample may be carry-over from other donors' samples. The input for sequencing was whole blood, taken in connection with sensitization to the hapten diphenylcyclopropenone (DPC). The nucleotide sequence reads TGCAGCGCTGCGCCTAGCCGCAATGAGCAGTTCTTC. This yields the protein CSAAPSRNEQFF.